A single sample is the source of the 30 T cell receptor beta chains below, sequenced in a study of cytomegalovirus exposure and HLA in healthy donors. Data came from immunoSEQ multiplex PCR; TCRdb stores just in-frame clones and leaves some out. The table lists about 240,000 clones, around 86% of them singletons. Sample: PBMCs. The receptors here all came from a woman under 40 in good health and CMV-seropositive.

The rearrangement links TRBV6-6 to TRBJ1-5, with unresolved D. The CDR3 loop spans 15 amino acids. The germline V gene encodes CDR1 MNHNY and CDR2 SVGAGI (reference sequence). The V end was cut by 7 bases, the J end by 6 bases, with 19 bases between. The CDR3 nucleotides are TGTGCCAGCACCGAACGGGGTGCGGGTAGTCAGCCCCAGCATTTT. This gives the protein CASTERGAGSQPQHF.

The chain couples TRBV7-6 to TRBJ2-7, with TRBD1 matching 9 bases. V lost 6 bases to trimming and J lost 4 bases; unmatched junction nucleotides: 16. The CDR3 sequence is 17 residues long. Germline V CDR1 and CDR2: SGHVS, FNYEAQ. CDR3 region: CASSSSKGTGRAYEQYF. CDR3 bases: TGTGCCAGCAGTTCCTCTAAAGGGACAGGGAGAGCGTACGAGCAGTACTTC.

The CDR3 region is CASRLGTGVNQPQHF. The CDR3 DNA reads as TGTGCCAGCAGGCTCGGGACAGGGGTTAATCAGCCCCAGCATTTT. The chain links TRBV2 to TRBJ1-5; 10 nucleotides agree with TRBD1. The V segment lost 6 bases and the J segment 4 bases; nucleotides outside the gene matches: 6. Looked up from germline, CDR1 is SNHLY and CDR2 is FYNNEI. The CDR3 is 15 amino acids.

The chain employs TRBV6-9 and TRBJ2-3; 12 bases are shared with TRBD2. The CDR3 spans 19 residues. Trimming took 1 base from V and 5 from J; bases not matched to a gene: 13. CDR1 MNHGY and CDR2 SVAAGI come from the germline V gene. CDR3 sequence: CASSYWVKTSGRFLDTQYF. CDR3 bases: TGTGCCAGCAGTTATTGGGTCAAGACTAGCGGGAGATTCCTAGATACGCAGTATTTT.

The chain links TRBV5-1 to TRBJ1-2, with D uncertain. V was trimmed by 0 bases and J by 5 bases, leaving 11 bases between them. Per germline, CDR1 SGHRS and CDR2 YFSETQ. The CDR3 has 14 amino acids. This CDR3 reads CASSLGGSIYGYTF. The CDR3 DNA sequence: TGCGCCAGCAGCTTGGGAGGGTCAATTTATGGCTACACCTTC.

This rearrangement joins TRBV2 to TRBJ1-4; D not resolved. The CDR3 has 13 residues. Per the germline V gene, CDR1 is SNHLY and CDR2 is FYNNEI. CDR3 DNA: TGTGCGCGGGGAACTCCAACTAATGAAAAACTGTTTTTT. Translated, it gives CARGTPTNEKLFF.

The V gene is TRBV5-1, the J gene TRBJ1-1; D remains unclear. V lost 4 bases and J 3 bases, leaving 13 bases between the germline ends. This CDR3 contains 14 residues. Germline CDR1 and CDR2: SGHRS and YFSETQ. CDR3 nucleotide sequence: TGCGCCAGCAGCCCCCGTTCAGCGGACACTGAAGCTTTCTTT. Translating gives CASSPRSADTEAFF. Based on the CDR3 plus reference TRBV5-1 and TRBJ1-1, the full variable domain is KAGVTQTPRYLIKTRGQQVTLSCSPISGHRSVSWYQQTPGQGLQFLFEYFSETQRNKGNFPGRFSGRQFSNSRSEMNVSTLELGDSALYLCASSPRSADTEAFFGQGTRLTVV.

The DNA of the CDR3 is TGTGCCAGTAAAAGGGCGGGATCAGTTCCCGGGGAGCTGTTTTTT. It codes for CASKRAGSVPGELFF. V usage is TRBV19 and J usage is TRBJ2-2, with D tentatively TRBD2 (6 bases). The CDR3 contains 15 residues. CDR1 and CDR2 from the germline V gene are LNHDA and SQIVND (reference sequence). V shed 7 bases and J shed 6 bases, with 18 bases lying between them.

Here the CDR3 DNA reads TGTGCCAGCAGTGCGACTAGAATGAACACCGGGGAGCTGTTTTTT. Translation gives CASSATRMNTGELFF. The V gene is TRBV6-1, the J gene TRBJ2-2; D possibly corresponds to TRBD2 (6 bases). Germline CDR1 MNHNS, CDR2 SASEGT. The length of the CDR3 is 15 residues. Trimming left V 4 bases short and J 1 base short, with 10 bases between.

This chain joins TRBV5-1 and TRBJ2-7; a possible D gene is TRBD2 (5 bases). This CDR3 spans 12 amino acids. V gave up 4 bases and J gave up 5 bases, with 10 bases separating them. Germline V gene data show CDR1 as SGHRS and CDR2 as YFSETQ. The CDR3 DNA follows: TGCGCCAGCAGCCCCCCCGGGGACGAGCAGTACTTC. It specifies CASSPPGDEQYF.

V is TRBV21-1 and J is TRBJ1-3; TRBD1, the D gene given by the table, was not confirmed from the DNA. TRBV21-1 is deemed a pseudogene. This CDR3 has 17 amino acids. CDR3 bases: TGTGCCAGCAGCAAATGCCCCCGGACAGGAGGACGAAACACCATATATTTT. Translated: CASSKCPRTGGRNTIYF.

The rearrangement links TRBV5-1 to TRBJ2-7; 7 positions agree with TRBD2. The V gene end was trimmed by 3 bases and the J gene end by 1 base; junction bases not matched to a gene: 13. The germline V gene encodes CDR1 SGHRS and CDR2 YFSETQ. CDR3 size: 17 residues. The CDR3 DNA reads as TGCGCCAGCAGCTGGACGCCCGGGGCGGGGGAGTCCTACGAGCAGTACTTC. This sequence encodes CASSWTPGAGESYEQYF.

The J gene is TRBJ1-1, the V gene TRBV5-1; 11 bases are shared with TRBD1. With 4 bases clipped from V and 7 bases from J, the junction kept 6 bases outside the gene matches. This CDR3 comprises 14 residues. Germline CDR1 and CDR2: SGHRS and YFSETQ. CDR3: CASSQGTGGDEAFF. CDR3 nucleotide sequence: TGCGCCAGCAGCCAAGGGACAGGGGGTGATGAAGCTTTCTTT.

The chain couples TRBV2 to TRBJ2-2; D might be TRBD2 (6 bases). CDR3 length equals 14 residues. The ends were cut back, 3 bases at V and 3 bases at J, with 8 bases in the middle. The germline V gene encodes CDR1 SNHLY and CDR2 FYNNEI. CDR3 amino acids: CASSEEGYTGELFF. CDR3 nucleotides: TGTGCCAGCAGTGAGGAGGGTTACACCGGGGAGCTGTTTTTT.

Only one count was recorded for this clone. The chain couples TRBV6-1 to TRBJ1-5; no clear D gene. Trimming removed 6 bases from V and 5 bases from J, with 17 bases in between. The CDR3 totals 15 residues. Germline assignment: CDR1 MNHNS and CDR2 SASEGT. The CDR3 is CASRLTGDRYQPQHF. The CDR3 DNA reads TGTGCCAGCAGGTTGACCGGGGATAGGTATCAGCCCCAGCATTTT.

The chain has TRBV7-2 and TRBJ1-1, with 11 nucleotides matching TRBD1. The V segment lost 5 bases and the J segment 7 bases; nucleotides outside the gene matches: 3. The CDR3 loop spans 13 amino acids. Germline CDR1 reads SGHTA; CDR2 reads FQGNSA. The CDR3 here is CASSRDRGGEAFF. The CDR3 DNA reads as TGTGCCAGCAGCCGGGACAGGGGGGGTGAAGCTTTCTTT.

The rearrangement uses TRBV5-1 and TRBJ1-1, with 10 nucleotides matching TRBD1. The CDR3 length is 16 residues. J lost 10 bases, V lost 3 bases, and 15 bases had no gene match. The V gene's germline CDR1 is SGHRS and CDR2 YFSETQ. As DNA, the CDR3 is TGCGCCAGCAGCTCAGAAGGAGGGACAGGGGCGTTCGCAGCTTTCTTT. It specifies CASSSEGGTGAFAAFF.

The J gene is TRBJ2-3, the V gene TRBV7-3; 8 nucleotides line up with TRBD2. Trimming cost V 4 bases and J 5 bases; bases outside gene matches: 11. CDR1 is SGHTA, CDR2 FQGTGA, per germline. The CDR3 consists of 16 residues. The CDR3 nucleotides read TGTGCCAGCAGCTCCGGGAGGGGAGGAAGTGGAGATACGCAGTATTTT. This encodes CASSSGRGGSGDTQYF. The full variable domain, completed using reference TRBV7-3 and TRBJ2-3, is GAGVSQTPSNKVTEKGKYVELRCDPISGHTALYWYRQSLGQGPEFLIYFQGTGAADDSGLPNDRFFAVRPEGSVSTLKIQRTERGDSAVYLCASSSGRGGSGDTQYFGPGTRLTVL.

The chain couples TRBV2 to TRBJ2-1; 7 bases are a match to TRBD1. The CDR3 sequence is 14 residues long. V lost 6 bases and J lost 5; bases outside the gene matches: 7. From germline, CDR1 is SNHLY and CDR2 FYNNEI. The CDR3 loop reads CASRGDRPDNEQFF. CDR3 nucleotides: TGTGCCAGCAGGGGGGACAGACCGGACAATGAGCAGTTCTTC.

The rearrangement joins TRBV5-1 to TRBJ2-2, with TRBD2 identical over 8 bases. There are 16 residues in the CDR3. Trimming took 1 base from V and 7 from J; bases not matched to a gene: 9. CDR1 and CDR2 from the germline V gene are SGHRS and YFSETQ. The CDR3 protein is CASSLLGLAGGGELFF. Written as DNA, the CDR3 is TGCGCCAGCAGCTTGTTAGGACTAGCCGGTGGCGGGGAGCTGTTTTTT.

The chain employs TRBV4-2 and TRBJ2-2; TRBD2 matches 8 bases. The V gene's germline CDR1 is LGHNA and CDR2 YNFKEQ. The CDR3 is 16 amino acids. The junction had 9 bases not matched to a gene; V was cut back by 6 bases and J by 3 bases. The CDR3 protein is CASRPGGRSDTGELFF. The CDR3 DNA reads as TGTGCCAGCAGGCCAGGCGGGAGGTCAGACACCGGGGAGCTGTTTTTT.

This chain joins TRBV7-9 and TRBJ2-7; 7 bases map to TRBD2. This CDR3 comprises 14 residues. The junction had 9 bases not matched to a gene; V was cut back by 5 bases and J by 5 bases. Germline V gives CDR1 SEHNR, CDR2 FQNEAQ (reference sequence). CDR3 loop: CASSREGRAHEQYF. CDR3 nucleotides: TGTGCCAGCAGCAGGGAAGGGAGGGCCCACGAGCAGTACTTC.

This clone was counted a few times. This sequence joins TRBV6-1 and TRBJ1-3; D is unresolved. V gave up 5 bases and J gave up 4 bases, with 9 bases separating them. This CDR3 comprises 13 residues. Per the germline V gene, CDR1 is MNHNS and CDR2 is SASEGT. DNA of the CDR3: TGTGCCAGCAGTCCCCTTGTCGGAAACACCATATATTTT. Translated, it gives CASSPLVGNTIYF.

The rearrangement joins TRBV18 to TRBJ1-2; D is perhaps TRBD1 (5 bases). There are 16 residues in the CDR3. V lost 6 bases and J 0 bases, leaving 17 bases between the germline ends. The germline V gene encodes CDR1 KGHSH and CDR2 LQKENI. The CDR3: CASSPTTGPANYGYTF. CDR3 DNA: TGTGCCAGCTCGCCAACCACAGGTCCCGCTAACTATGGCTACACCTTC.

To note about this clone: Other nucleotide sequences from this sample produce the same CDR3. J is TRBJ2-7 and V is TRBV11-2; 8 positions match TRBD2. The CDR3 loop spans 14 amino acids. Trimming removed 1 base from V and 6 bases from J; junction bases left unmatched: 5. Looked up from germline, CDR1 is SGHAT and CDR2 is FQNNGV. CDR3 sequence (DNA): TGTGCCAGCAGCTTAGGGCTAGCGGGTACCGAGCAGTACTTC. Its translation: CASSLGLAGTEQYF.

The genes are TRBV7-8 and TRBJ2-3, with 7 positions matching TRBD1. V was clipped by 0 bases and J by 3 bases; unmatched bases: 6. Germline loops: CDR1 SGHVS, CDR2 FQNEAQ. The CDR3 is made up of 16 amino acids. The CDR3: CASSLAGGSPTDTQYF. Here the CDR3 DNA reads TGTGCCAGCAGCTTAGCAGGGGGCTCCCCAACAGATACGCAGTATTTT. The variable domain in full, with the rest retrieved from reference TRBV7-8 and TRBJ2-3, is GAGVSQSPRYKVAKRGQDVALRCDPISGHVSLFWYQQALGQGPEFLTYFQNEAQLDKSGLPSDRFFAERPEGSVSTLKIQRTQQEDSAVYLCASSLAGGSPTDTQYFGPGTRLTVL.

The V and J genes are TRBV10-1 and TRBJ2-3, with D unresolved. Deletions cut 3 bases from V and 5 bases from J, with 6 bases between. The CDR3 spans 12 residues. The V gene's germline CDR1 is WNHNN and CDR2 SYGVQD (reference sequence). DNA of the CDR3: TGCGCCAGCAGTGAATTTCTAGATACGCAGTATTTT. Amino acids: CASSEFLDTQYF.

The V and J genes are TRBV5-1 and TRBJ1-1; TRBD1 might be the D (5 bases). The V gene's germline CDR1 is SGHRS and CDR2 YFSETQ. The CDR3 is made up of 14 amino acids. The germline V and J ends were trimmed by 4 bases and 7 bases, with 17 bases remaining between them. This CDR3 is CASSPLGGPHEAFF. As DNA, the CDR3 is TGCGCCAGCAGCCCCCTCGGGGGACCACATGAAGCTTTCTTT.

The CDR3, as DNA: TGTGCCAGCAGGGGACTAGCAAATGAGCAGTTCTTC. It is translated as CASRGLANEQFF. The V call is TRBV27, the J call TRBJ2-1, with 9 nucleotides matching TRBD2. From germline, CDR1 is MNHEY and CDR2 SMNVEV (reference sequence). The CDR3 is 12 residues long. Trimming cost V 6 bases and J 7 bases; bases outside gene matches: 1.

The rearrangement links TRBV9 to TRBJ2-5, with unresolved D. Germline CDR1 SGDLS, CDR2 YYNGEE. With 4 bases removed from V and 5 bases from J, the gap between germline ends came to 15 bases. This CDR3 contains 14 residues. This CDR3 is CASSPSISRETQYF. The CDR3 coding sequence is TGTGCCAGCAGCCCGAGTATTAGCCGGGAGACCCAGTACTTC.